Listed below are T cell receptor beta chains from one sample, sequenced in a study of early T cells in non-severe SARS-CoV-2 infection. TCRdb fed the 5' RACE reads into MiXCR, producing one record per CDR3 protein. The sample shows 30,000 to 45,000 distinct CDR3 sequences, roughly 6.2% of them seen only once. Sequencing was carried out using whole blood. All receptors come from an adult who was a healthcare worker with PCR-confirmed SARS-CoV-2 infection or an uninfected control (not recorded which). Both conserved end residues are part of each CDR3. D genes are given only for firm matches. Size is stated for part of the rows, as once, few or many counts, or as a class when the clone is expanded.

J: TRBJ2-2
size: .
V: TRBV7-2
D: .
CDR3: CASSLGLSGTGELFF
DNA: TGTGCCAGCAGCCTTGGACTATCGGGGACCGGGGAGCTGTTTTTT

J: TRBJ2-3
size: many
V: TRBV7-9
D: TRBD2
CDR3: CASSLPTGGSETQYF
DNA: TGTGCCAGCAGCTTGCCGACGGGCGGGAGCGAGACGCAGTATTTT

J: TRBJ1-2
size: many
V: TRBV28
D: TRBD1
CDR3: CASSSSQQGNYGYTF
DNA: TGTGCCAGCAGTTCTTCACAACAGGGGAACTATGGCTACACCTTC

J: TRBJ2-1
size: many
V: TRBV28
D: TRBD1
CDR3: CASSLGTDYNEQFF
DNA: TGTGCCAGCAGTTTGGGGACAGACTACAATGAGCAGTTCTTC

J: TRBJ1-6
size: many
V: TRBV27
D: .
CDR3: CASSPRKYNSPLHF
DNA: TGTGCCAGCAGCCCCCGGAAATATAATTCACCCCTCCACTTT

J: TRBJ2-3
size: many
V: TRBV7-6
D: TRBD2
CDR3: CASSTRLAGMADTQYF
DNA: TGTGCCAGCAGCACTCGACTAGCGGGGATGGCAGATACGCAGTATTTT

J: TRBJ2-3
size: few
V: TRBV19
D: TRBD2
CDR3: CASNSLAGGYTDTQYF
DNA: TGTGCCAGTAATTCACTAGCGGGGGGATACACAGATACGCAGTATTTT

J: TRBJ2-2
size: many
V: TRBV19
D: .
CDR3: CASSIQDSSNTGELFF
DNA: TGTGCCAGTAGTATACAGGACAGTTCGAACACCGGGGAGCTGTTTTTT

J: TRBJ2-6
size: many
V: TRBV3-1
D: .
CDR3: CASSQKAGLSSGANVLTF
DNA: TGTGCCAGCAGCCAAAAGGCGGGGCTTAGCTCTGGGGCCAACGTCCTGACTTTC

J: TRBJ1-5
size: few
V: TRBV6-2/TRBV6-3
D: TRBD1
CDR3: CASRPPGTGGQPQHF
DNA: TGTGCCAGCAGACCCCCGGGGACAGGGGGACAGCCCCAGCATTTT

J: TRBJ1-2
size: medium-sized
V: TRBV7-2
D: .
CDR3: CASSPTTNYGYTF
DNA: TGTGCCAGCAGCCCTACAACCAACTATGGCTACACCTTC